A single T cell receptor beta chain is shown here with its context. Its antigen is unidentified. TCRbeta libraries were built with three rounds of nested PCR, modified from ARM-PCR. Each CDR3 protein gets one entry after TCRdb re-called the multiplex PCR reads with MiXCR. This sample has about 110,000 distinct CDR3 sequences, with more than 70% found just once. This sample is part of a study of tumor and adjacent non-tumor tissue in lung cancer. About the study: The patients, some ten men and 5 women, were about 31 to 76 with stage I to III disease.

No cell sorting was done before RNA was extracted from the tissue. General study points: Tumor TCR diversity, when higher, was linked to shorter survival.

Sequenced input: lung tumor tissue. The sequence was obtained from a woman between 55 and 75 years old with non-small cell lung cancer.

CDR3 nucleotides: TGTGCCAGCACCCTACTAAGAGGGAAGACCCAGTACTTC. Amino acid sequence: CASTLLRGKTQYF. V gene TRBV6-1 combines with J gene TRBJ2-5; D perhaps matches TRBD2 (5 bases). Per the germline V gene, CDR1 is MNHNS and CDR2 is SASEGT. The CDR3 totals 13 residues. Trimming shortened V by 7 bases and J by 6 bases, and 15 bases separated the two germline ends.